These 19 T cell receptor beta chains were sequenced from one sample in a study of blood T cell repertoires in COVID-19. Profiling relied on immunoSEQ multiplex PCR, and the TCRdb table lists in-frame clones only, not all of them. Among hundreds of thousands of clones, roughly 87% were seen once, and the ten largest hold more than 2%. Sequencing was carried out using peripheral blood. The source is a man younger than 35 with active or convalescent COVID-19.

This chain joins TRBV4-3 and TRBJ2-1; 12 bases fit TRBD2. Trimming took 1 base from V and 4 from J; bases not matched to a gene: 2. The CDR3 consists of 16 residues. Per the germline V gene, CDR1 is LGHNA and CDR2 is YSLEER. The chain's CDR3 is CASSQGTSGEYNEQFF. CDR3 in DNA: TGCGCCAGCAGCCAAGGGACTAGCGGGGAATACAATGAGCAGTTCTTC.

CDR3 loop: CASSQSGTGSRQYF. The DNA for the CDR3 is TGTGCCAGCAGCCAGTCCGGGACAGGGAGTCGGCAGTACTTC. The V call is TRBV3-1 (or the pseudogene TRBV3-2), the J call TRBJ2-7; 9 bases are shared with TRBD1. This CDR3 region has 14 residues. V lost 3 bases, J lost 9 bases, and 9 bases stayed unmatched. CDR1 LGHDT and CDR2 YNNKEL come from the germline V gene (reference sequence).

The count of this clone is one. The chain recombines TRBV13 with TRBJ1-2; a possible D gene is TRBD1 (6 bases). Between the trimmed V and J ends, which lost 0 bases and 7 bases, there was a span of 12 bases. The CDR3 runs 14 residues. Germline CDR1 PRHDT, CDR2 FYEKMQ (reference sequence). Here the CDR3 DNA reads TGTGCCAGCAGCTTAGGCCAGGGGTTTGGTGGCTACACCTTC. It is translated as CASSLGQGFGGYTF.

Only a few counts were recorded for this clone. The chain joins TRBV19 to TRBJ1-5; D is undetermined. Germline values: CDR1 LNHDA, CDR2 SQIVND (reference sequence). The CDR3 runs 14 residues. The V and J ends lost 6 bases and 0 bases respectively, with 9 bases between them. The CDR3 protein is CASSYDYSNQPQHF. CDR3 bases: TGTGCCAGTAGCTACGATTATAGCAATCAGCCCCAGCATTTT.

The chain recombines TRBV9 with TRBJ2-7; D unresolved. The CDR3 is 15 amino acids. Germline V CDR1 and CDR2: SGDLS, YYNGEE. The ends were cut back, 4 bases at V and 5 bases at J, with 19 bases in the middle. The DNA for the CDR3 is TGTGCCAGCAGCCTCCGGATCGGGTCTCGGGACGAGCAGTACTTC. It yields the protein CASSLRIGSRDEQYF.

The chain recombines TRBV29-1 with TRBJ1-4; possibly TRBD1 for D (6 bases). V was pared by 7 bases and J by 4 bases, with 16 bases between. Germline CDR1 is SQVTM and CDR2 is ANQGSEA. The CDR3 covers 14 residues. CDR3 region: CSDRGGGSNEKLFF. The CDR3 DNA reads as TGCAGCGACCGAGGGGGGGGGAGTAATGAAAAACTGTTTTTT. The entire variable domain, with the rest obtained from reference TRBV29-1 and TRBJ1-4, is as follows: SAVISQKPSRDICQRGTSLTIQCQVDSQVTMMFWYRQQPGQSLTLIATANQGSEATYESGFVIDKFPISRPNLTFSTLTVSNMSPEDSSIYLCSDRGGGSNEKLFFGSGTQLSVL.

This clone was counted only a few times. The rearrangement joins TRBV7-2 to TRBJ1-5; no definite D call. Germline V gene data show CDR1 as SGHTA and CDR2 as FQGNSA. The CDR3 has 12 residues. Trimming removed 3 bases from V and 6 bases from J, with 6 bases in between. The CDR3 here is CASSFLRQPQHF. CDR3 nucleotide sequence: TGTGCCAGCAGCTTCCTTCGTCAGCCCCAGCATTTT.

The J gene is TRBJ1-5, the V gene TRBV27, with 7 bases that match TRBD1. The ends lost 4 bases at V and 4 bases at J; junction bases unmatched: 7. Germline loops: CDR1 MNHEY, CDR2 SMNVEV (reference sequence). This CDR3 has 15 residues. Here the CDR3 reads CASSSRRGRNQPQHF. In nucleotides, the CDR3 is TGTGCCAGCAGTTCAAGGAGGGGGCGAAATCAGCCCCAGCATTTT.

The V call is TRBV19, the J call TRBJ1-5; D gene ambiguous. Trimming took off 3 bases at V and 3 bases at J, with 6 bases between the two ends. There are 13 residues in the CDR3. Germline V gene lookup returns CDR1 LNHDA and CDR2 SQIVND (reference sequence). The CDR3 DNA sequence: TGTGCCAGTAGTATCTTCCCCAATCAGCCCCAGCATTTT. This sequence encodes CASSIFPNQPQHF.

The chain links TRBV10-3 to TRBJ2-2; weak D call: TRBD2 (5 bases). V was trimmed by 0 bases and J by 8 bases, leaving 13 bases between them. CDR3 length equals 15 residues. The germline gives CDR1 ENHRY, CDR2 SYGVKD. The DNA of the CDR3 is TGTGCCATCAGTGAGTCTAGCGTCGTGCGGGGGGAGCTGTTTTTT. This encodes CAISESSVVRGELFF.

The chain carries TRBV2 and TRBJ1-1, with unresolved D. The V gene lost 0 bases and the J gene lost 9 bases, with 11 bases spanning the gap. CDR1 is SNHLY and CDR2 is FYNNEI in the germline V gene. This CDR3 is 13 amino acids long. The CDR3 sequence: CASSEAWGEKAFF. DNA of the CDR3: TGTGCCAGCAGTGAAGCTTGGGGAGAGAAAGCTTTCTTT.

The J gene is TRBJ1-1, the V gene TRBV12-3 or TRBV12-4; D gene ambiguous. CDR3 length equals 13 residues. V was cut by 4 bases and J by 1 base, with 7 bases left in between. The CDR3 region is CASSYTTNTEAFF. Here the CDR3 DNA reads TGTGCCAGCAGTTATACAACGAACACTGAAGCTTTCTTT.

The rearrangement joins TRBV27 to TRBJ1-2; D might be TRBD1 (6 bases). The CDR3 length is 10 residues. Germline values: CDR1 MNHEY, CDR2 SMNVEV (reference sequence). Trimming removed 10 bases at V and 6 bases at J, with 9 bases between. CDR3 residues: CATKGDGYTF. The CDR3 DNA sequence: TGTGCCACTAAGGGGGATGGCTACACCTTC.

V gene TRBV4-2 combines with J gene TRBJ2-3, with 15 bases fitting TRBD2. V gave up 5 bases and J gave up 4 bases; unmatched junction bases: 4. The CDR3 consists of 16 residues. CDR1 and CDR2 from the germline V gene are LGHNA and YNFKEQ. The CDR3 DNA follows: TGTGCCAGCAGCAAAGGACTAGCGGGGGGGCCAGATACGCAGTATTTT. Its translation is CASSKGLAGGPDTQYF.

This clone showed up just a few times. The rearrangement joins TRBV9 to TRBJ1-2; D not certain. Per germline, CDR1 SGDLS and CDR2 YYNGEE. CDR3 length equals 12 residues. Trimming cost V 3 bases and J 7 bases, with 10 bases left between them. CDR3 in amino acids: CASSANRVGYTF. In DNA form, the CDR3 reads TGTGCCAGCAGCGCCAACCGGGTTGGCTACACCTTC.

The rearrangement uses TRBV10-2 and TRBJ1-1; possible D gene TRBD1, 6 bases. This CDR3 is 14 amino acids long. V was shortened by 4 bases and J by 4 bases, with 13 bases between the two germline ends. CDR1 WSHSY and CDR2 SAAADI come from the germline V gene. CDR3 sequence: CASSGIGGLTEAFF. The CDR3 coding sequence is TGCGCCAGCAGTGGAATCGGGGGGCTCACTGAAGCTTTCTTT.

The J gene is TRBJ2-7, the V gene TRBV7-2; D ambiguous. Between the trimmed V and J ends, which lost 2 bases and 0 bases, there was a span of 23 bases. Germline CDR1 SGHTA, CDR2 FQGNSA. This CDR3 has 19 amino acids. The CDR3 DNA sequence: TGTGCCAGCAGCTTAAAAACTCGCCATTTTCCCGTAAGCTCCTACGAGCAGTACTTC. Protein sequence: CASSLKTRHFPVSSYEQYF.

The chain links TRBV6-5 to TRBJ1-1, with D possibly being TRBD1 (5 bases). V dropped 6 bases and J dropped 6 bases, with 11 bases sitting between them. The CDR3 runs to 12 residues. CDR1 and CDR2 from the germline V gene are MNHEY and SVGAGI. The CDR3 coding sequence is TGTGCCAGCAGCAAAGAAGGGGCTGAAGCTTTCTTT. Residues: CASSKEGAEAFF.

The chain has TRBV19 and TRBJ1-5, with 8 bases matching TRBD1. This CDR3 is built from 17 residues. Germline V gives CDR1 LNHDA, CDR2 SQIVND (reference sequence). The V segment lost 3 bases and the J segment 7 bases; nucleotides outside the gene matches: 14. Written as DNA, the CDR3 is TGTGCCAGTAGTATTCGGACAGGGACCAACTTACTCCAGCCCCAGCATTTT. Protein: CASSIRTGTNLLQPQHF.